Following are 3 T cell receptor beta chains from one sample sequenced in a study of blood T cell repertoires in COVID-19. Libraries were prepared by immunoSEQ multiplex PCR; TCRdb keeps only in-frame clonotypes and omits some of them. The sample holds under 300,000 clones; roughly 86% are singletons and the top ten take around 3.6%. The sequenced material came from peripheral blood. Receptors were obtained from a man aged 18 to 29 with active or convalescent COVID-19.

This clone was recorded at least ten times. Other DNA variants within this sample encode the same CDR3. The chain employs TRBV24-1 and TRBJ2-2; 11 bases agree with TRBD2. The CDR3 extends over 16 amino acids. Germline CDR1 is KGHDR and CDR2 is SFDVKD. The J segment lost 1 base and the V segment lost 4 bases, leaving 1 base of the junction unmatched. As DNA, the CDR3 is TGTGCCACCAGTGAGGGACTAGCGGAGAACACCGGGGAGCTGTTTTTT. Its protein product is CATSEGLAENTGELFF.

The chain couples TRBV6-5 to TRBJ1-1; 8 bases match TRBD1. Germline V gene data show CDR1 as MNHEY and CDR2 as SVGAGI. The V gene end was trimmed by 2 bases and the J gene end by 5 bases; junction bases not matched to a gene: 4. The CDR3 is 14 residues long. The CDR3 loop reads CASSYGQGRTEAFF. For the CDR3, the DNA is TGTGCCAGCAGTTACGGACAGGGTCGGACTGAAGCTTTCTTT.

This clone appeared a few times. The rearrangement joins TRBV30 to TRBJ1-5, with TRBD1 as a possible D gene (6 bases). Trimming shortened V by 4 bases and J by 4 bases, and 8 bases separated the two germline ends. Germline assignment: CDR1 GTSNPN and CDR2 SVGIG (reference sequence). This CDR3 is built from 12 residues. In nucleotides, the CDR3 is TGTGCCTGGAACAGGGAAAATCAGCCCCAGCATTTT. It is translated as CAWNRENQPQHF.